Each of the 19 T cell receptor beta chains below was sequenced from the same sample in a study of T cells of healthy individuals. TCRdb processed the 5' RACE reads anew with MiXCR; each CDR3 protein has one entry. Of 40,000 to 60,000 distinct CDR3 sequences listed, 14% to 15% are singletons. These receptor sequences come from a human donor in good health.

J is TRBJ1-5 and V is TRBV19; the D is unclear. The CDR3 extends over 16 amino acids. V lost 5 bases, J lost 1 base, and 15 bases lay in between. CDR1 is LNHDA and CDR2 is SQIVND in the germline V gene (reference sequence). CDR3 sequence: CASSDLPRASNQPQHF. The CDR3 DNA reads TGTGCCAGTAGTGACCTCCCCCGGGCGAGCAATCAGCCCCAGCATTTT.

The chain employs TRBV5-6 and TRBJ1-1, with TRBD1 matching 9 bases. V was clipped by 4 bases and J by 2 bases; unmatched bases: 12. Germline values: CDR1 SGHDT, CDR2 YYEEEE. The CDR3 runs to 17 residues. This CDR3 is CASSLSPHRGLNTEAFF. CDR3 in DNA: TGTGCCAGCAGCCTAAGCCCCCACAGGGGGCTAAACACTGAAGCTTTCTTT.

The rearrangement joins TRBV11-1 to TRBJ2-5; TRBD2 might be the D (6 bases). The CDR3 loop spans 18 amino acids. V lost 5 bases and J 5 bases, leaving 27 bases between the germline ends. The V gene's germline CDR1 is SGHAT and CDR2 FQDESV (reference sequence). CDR3 sequence: CASSPNLVGVGGRETQYF. CDR3 nucleotides: TGTGCCAGCAGCCCGAACCTGGTAGGCGTCGGGGGACGGGAGACCCAGTACTTC.

This clonotype was observed at least ten times. The chain uses TRBV6-1 and TRBJ2-1; tentatively, D is TRBD2 (6 bases). With 6 bases removed from V and 0 bases from J, the gap between germline ends came to 12 bases. CDR3 size: 15 residues. Germline assignment: CDR1 MNHNS and CDR2 SASEGT. The CDR3 nucleotides are TGTGCCAGCAGGGGGGACTGGAGCTCCTACAATGAGCAGTTCTTC. Translating gives CASRGDWSSYNEQFF.

This clonotype has just a few counts. This chain joins TRBV3-1 and TRBJ2-7; 8 bases line up with TRBD2. Per the germline V gene, CDR1 is LGHDT and CDR2 is YNNKEL (reference sequence). V trimming: 4 bases; J trimming: 2 bases; junction bases outside the gene matches: 4. The CDR3 is made up of 14 amino acids. CDR3 DNA: TGTGCCAGCAGCCGTAGCGGGACCCCCTACGAGCAGTACTTC. The encoded protein is CASSRSGTPYEQYF.

This clonotype has a handful of counts. The V gene is TRBV5-1, the J gene TRBJ1-1; D remains ambiguous. With 0 bases removed from V and 3 bases from J, the gap between germline ends came to 12 bases. CDR1 SGHRS and CDR2 YFSETQ come from the germline V gene. The CDR3 has 15 amino acids. CDR3 coding DNA: TGCGCCAGCAGCTTGGACAAGGGTTTGGACACTGAAGCTTTCTTT. It specifies CASSLDKGLDTEAFF. The full variable domain, with the rest looked up from reference TRBV5-1 and TRBJ1-1, is KAGVTQTPRYLIKTRGQQVTLSCSPISGHRSVSWYQQTPGQGLQFLFEYFSETQRNKGNFPGRFSGRQFSNSRSEMNVSTLELGDSALYLCASSLDKGLDTEAFFGQGTRLTVV.

Ten or more counts support this clonotype. This sequence joins TRBV10-3 and TRBJ2-7; TRBD2 agrees at 11 bases. There are 13 residues in the CDR3. Germline assignment: CDR1 ENHRY and CDR2 SYGVKD. V shed 5 bases, J shed 5 bases, and the junction held 2 bases outside the gene matches. CDR3 nucleotides: TGTGCCATCAGTAAGACTAGCGGGAACGAGCAGTACTTC. Protein sequence: CAISKTSGNEQYF.

This clonotype was recorded at least ten times. The chain carries TRBV6-6 and TRBJ2-3, with D possibly called TRBD1 or TRBD2 (6 bases each). CDR1 and CDR2 (germline): MNHNY, SVGAGI (reference sequence). This CDR3 spans 15 amino acids. The ends were cut back, 3 bases at V and 5 bases at J, with 15 bases in the middle. This CDR3 is CASSYGVGGGDTQYF. The CDR3 region has the DNA TGTGCCAGCAGTTATGGTGTCGGGGGCGGAGATACGCAGTATTTT.

V gene TRBV5-1 combines with J gene TRBJ2-7; D could derive from TRBD1 or TRBD2 (5 bases each). Germline V gives CDR1 SGHRS, CDR2 YFSETQ. The CDR3 is made up of 14 amino acids. V lost 3 bases and J lost 2, with 12 bases in between. The CDR3 bases are TGCGCCAGCAGCTACGATGGGGGTCCCTACGAGCAGTACTTC. This translates into CASSYDGGPYEQYF. Combining the CDR3 with reference TRBV5-1 and TRBJ2-7 gives the whole variable domain KAGVTQTPRYLIKTRGQQVTLSCSPISGHRSVSWYQQTPGQGLQFLFEYFSETQRNKGNFPGRFSGRQFSNSRSEMNVSTLELGDSALYLCASSYDGGPYEQYFGPGTRLTVT.

This clonotype was counted at least ten times. The V call is TRBV15, the J call TRBJ2-1; 11 bases are shared with TRBD1. J lost 8 bases, V lost 3 bases, and 6 bases had no gene match. Germline V CDR1 and CDR2: LNHNV, YYDKDF (reference sequence). The CDR3 totals 15 residues. This CDR3 reads CATSSLRTGGHEQFF. The DNA of the CDR3 is TGTGCCACCAGCAGTCTAAGGACAGGGGGCCATGAGCAGTTCTTC.

This clonotype was seen at least ten times. V gene TRBV3-1 combines with J gene TRBJ2-1; 8 bases are shared with TRBD2. The CDR3 has 13 amino acids. The V and J ends lost 2 bases and 6 bases, in that order; junction bases with no gene match: 0. Germline V gives CDR1 LGHDT, CDR2 YNNKEL (reference sequence). CDR3 nucleotides: TGTGCCAGCAGCCAAAGCGGGGGCAATGAGCAGTTCTTC. It translates to CASSQSGGNEQFF.

The genes are TRBV4-3 and TRBJ2-7; the match to TRBD1 covers 7 bases. The length of the CDR3 is 15 residues. V shed 0 bases, J shed 2 bases, and the junction held 4 bases outside the gene matches. Germline assignment: CDR1 LGHNA and CDR2 YSLEER. CDR3 region: CASSQEGGSPYEQYF. CDR3 DNA: TGCGCCAGCAGCCAAGAAGGGGGCTCCCCCTACGAGCAGTACTTC.

This clonotype showed up just a few times. V usage is TRBV4-1 and J usage is TRBJ2-1; 13 bases align to TRBD2. Germline CDR1 is MGHRA and CDR2 is YSYEKL. V gave up 1 base and J gave up 6 bases; unmatched junction bases: 9. CDR3 length: 18 amino acids. The chain's CDR3 is CASSQVDLGLAGSNEQFF. The CDR3 region has the DNA TGCGCCAGCAGCCAAGTTGATCTGGGACTAGCGGGAAGCAATGAGCAGTTCTTC.

In DNA form, the CDR3 reads TGTGCCAGCAGTTACGTCAGGGGGGGCCTAATCAATGAGCAGTTCTTC. This sequence encodes CASSYVRGGLINEQFF. The genes are TRBV6-2 or TRBV6-3 and TRBJ2-1; D tentatively reads TRBD1 or TRBD2 (7 bases each). The CDR3 totals 16 residues. V lost 2 bases to trimming and J lost 6 bases, with 17 bases between them. Germline V CDR1 and CDR2: MNHEY, SVGEGT.

V is TRBV7-9 and J is TRBJ1-5; 7 positions agree with TRBD1. The CDR3 runs 15 residues. Germline values: CDR1 SEHNR, CDR2 FQNEAQ (reference sequence). With V trimmed by 5 bases and J by 13 bases, 17 bases remained unmatched. The CDR3 region is CASSRGADREYNQHF. CDR3 DNA sequence: TGTGCCAGCAGCCGGGGGGCCGACAGGGAATACAATCAGCATTTT.

This clonotype was seen many times. The CDR3 here is CSVDRQGLNTEAFF. The CDR3 DNA reads TGCAGCGTTGACCGACAGGGTTTAAACACTGAAGCTTTCTTT. The genes are TRBV29-1 and TRBJ1-1; TRBD1 agrees at 7 bases. There are 14 residues in the CDR3. The germline CDR1 and CDR2 sequences are SQVTM and ANQGSEA. J gave up 2 bases and V 3 bases, and 6 bases lay outside the gene matches.

CDR3 nucleotides: TGTGCCAGCAGCCCAGACAGGGGGACAAGAAACACCATATATTTT. Translated: CASSPDRGTRNTIYF. The V call is TRBV7-6, the J call TRBJ1-3; 9 bases are shared with TRBD1. V gave up 5 bases and J gave up 5 bases; unmatched junction bases: 7. CDR3 length: 15 amino acids. CDR1 and CDR2 (germline): SGHVS, FNYEAQ.

This chain connects TRBV15 to TRBJ1-1; no clear D gene. This CDR3 has 19 amino acids. Germline V gene data show CDR1 as LNHNV and CDR2 as YYDKDF (reference sequence). Trimming removed 0 bases from V and 5 bases from J, with 25 bases in between. CDR3 protein: CATSRDTPIGLGPGTEAFF. The DNA for the CDR3 is TGTGCCACCAGCAGAGATACTCCCATTGGGTTAGGCCCGGGGACTGAAGCTTTCTTT. Complete variable domain (other parts from reference TRBV15 and TRBJ1-1): DAMVIQNPRYQVTQFGKPVTLSCSQTLNHNVMYWYQQKSSQAPKLLFHYYDKDFNNEADTPDNFQSRRPNTSFCFLDIRSPGLGDTAMYLCATSRDTPIGLGPGTEAFFGQGTRLTVV.

Remarks on this clonotype: A much larger clone differs from this one at a single base, so this may be a read error. The DNA is left out, because the CDR3 cannot be placed on it with certainty; the CDR3 is given as TCRdb lists it. V gene TRBV7-8 combines with J gene TRBJ2-1; whether TRBD2, the table's D call, matches the DNA was not checked. The CDR3 comprises 17 residues, both ends counted. Germline CDR1 SGHVS, CDR2 FQNEAQ. The CDR3 protein is CASSFGSGSASYNEQIF.